These T cell receptor beta chains were read from a single sample in a study of T cells after posttransplantation cyclophosphamide. Assay used: immunoSEQ multiplex PCR; TCRdb lists only in-frame clones, some missing. The sample comprises about 4,000 clones, approximately 86% of which are singletons, and roughly 6.2% rests with the top ten. The sample here was CD4+ T cells sorted from blood, taken roughly 250 days after a stem cell transplant with posttransplant cyclophosphamide. The receptor set was obtained from a male patient aged 25-45 years who received an allogeneic stem cell transplant from a related donor, was CMV-positive, and had no GVHD. The graft donor may be the source of some T cells. The CDR3 runs from the conserved cysteine through the conserved F or W. Fields, in order: CDR3 DNA, CDR3 protein, clone size, D gene, V gene, J gene. A D gene is named only where the DNA matches it firmly. Some rows mark clone size as missing; the rest say once, few, many or name a class of expanded clone.

CDR3 DNA: TGTGCCAGCAGTAGGGGGACAGGGGGCAATTTTCTATCCTACGAGCAGTACTTC
CDR3 protein: CASSRGTGGNFLSYEQYF
clone size: -
D gene: TRBD1
V gene: TRBV9
J gene: TRBJ2-7

CDR3 DNA: TGTGCCAGCAACCGGGACAGCCCTAGACTACACTTTGGCTACACCTTC
CDR3 protein: CASNRDSPRLHFGYTF
clone size: -
D gene: TRBD1
V gene: TRBV5-5
J gene: TRBJ1-2

CDR3 DNA: TGCGCCAGCAGCCAGGACCGGCAGGGAAGCTATAATTCCCCCCTCCACTTT
CDR3 protein: CASSQDRQGSYNSPLHF
clone size: -
D gene: -
V gene: TRBV4-1
J gene: TRBJ1-6

CDR3 DNA: TGTGCCAGCAGCTTAGATAGCGGGAGAAGGAATGAGCAGTTCTTC
CDR3 protein: CASSLDSGRRNEQFF
clone size: -
D gene: TRBD2
V gene: TRBV7-3
J gene: TRBJ2-1

CDR3 DNA: TGTGCCAGCAGCACGGGAGGCCTACATAATTCCCCCCTCCACTTT
CDR3 protein: CASSTGGLHNSPLHF
clone size: few
D gene: -
V gene: TRBV9
J gene: TRBJ1-6

CDR3 DNA: TGCGCCAGCAGCCAGGGAACAACTAGCGGGAGTTCCTCCAGCATTCAGTACTTC
CDR3 protein: CASSQGTTSGSSSSIQYF
clone size: -
D gene: TRBD2
V gene: TRBV4-3
J gene: TRBJ2-4

CDR3 DNA: TGTGCCAGCTCCCCGCCCAGCGGGGGCTCCTACAATGAGCAGTTCTTC
CDR3 protein: CASSPPSGGSYNEQFF
clone size: few
D gene: TRBD2
V gene: TRBV18
J gene: TRBJ2-1

CDR3 DNA: TGTGCCAGCAGCTCAGGGGGTAGCGGGATATGGCTAGAGCAGTACTTC
CDR3 protein: CASSSGGSGIWLEQYF
clone size: -
D gene: -
V gene: TRBV7-2
J gene: TRBJ2-7

CDR3 DNA: TGCGCCAGCAGCTTGGGTCAGGGAGGGCCCCAGCATTTT
CDR3 protein: CASSLGQGGPQHF
clone size: large
D gene: -
V gene: TRBV5-1
J gene: TRBJ1-5

CDR3 DNA: TGCGCCAGCGGGAGAGCTCAGGACTACGAGCAGTACTTC
CDR3 protein: CASGRAQDYEQYF
clone size: -
D gene: -
V gene: TRBV10-2
J gene: TRBJ2-7

CDR3 DNA: TGTGCCAGCAGCTTGAGAGGCCCGGCAGATACGCAGTATTTT
CDR3 protein: CASSLRGPADTQYF
clone size: once
D gene: -
V gene: TRBV5-4
J gene: TRBJ2-3

CDR3 DNA: TGTGCCAGCAGAAGAGGGGGGGGCACAGATACGCAGTATTTT
CDR3 protein: CASRRGGGTDTQYF
clone size: once
D gene: -
V gene: TRBV2
J gene: TRBJ2-3

CDR3 DNA: TGTGCCAGCAGCTTAACACCAGGTAGCACAGATACGCAGTATTTT
CDR3 protein: CASSLTPGSTDTQYF
clone size: -
D gene: -
V gene: TRBV7-3
J gene: TRBJ2-3

CDR3 DNA: TGTGCCAGCAGCTCCTCAGGCTCTGGGGCCAACGTCCTGACTTTC
CDR3 protein: CASSSSGSGANVLTF
clone size: few
D gene: -
V gene: TRBV7-3
J gene: TRBJ2-6

CDR3 DNA: TGTGCCAGCAGCCTAGGGACTACCGGGGCCAACGTCCTGACTTTC
CDR3 protein: CASSLGTTGANVLTF
clone size: -
D gene: TRBD2
V gene: TRBV11-3
J gene: TRBJ2-6

CDR3 DNA: TGTGCCAGCAGTGGTCAGGGGAACTATAATTCACCCCTCCACTTT
CDR3 protein: CASSGQGNYNSPLHF
clone size: -
D gene: -
V gene: TRBV2
J gene: TRBJ1-6

CDR3 DNA: TGTGCCAGCAGCGCGACAGGAAGGGTGGCCAAAAACATTCAGTACTTC
CDR3 protein: CASSATGRVAKNIQYF
clone size: -
D gene: -
V gene: TRBV6-6
J gene: TRBJ2-4

CDR3 DNA: TGTGCCACCAAATCCGGAGGACAGGGGGCCCTGTACGAGCAGTACTTC
CDR3 protein: CATKSGGQGALYEQYF
clone size: -
D gene: TRBD1
V gene: TRBV10-3
J gene: TRBJ2-7

CDR3 DNA: TGTGCCAGCAGCTCCTTGAGGGACACCGGGGAGCTGTTTTTT
CDR3 protein: CASSSLRDTGELFF
clone size: -
D gene: -
V gene: TRBV11-3
J gene: TRBJ2-2

CDR3 DNA: TGTGCCAGCGGCCCCATTCAGGGGAATTCACCCCTCCACTTT
CDR3 protein: CASGPIQGNSPLHF
clone size: few
D gene: -
V gene: TRBV7-9
J gene: TRBJ1-6

CDR3 DNA: TGTGCCGGATCTACGACAGGCGGGAGCAATCAGCCCCAGCATTTT
CDR3 protein: CAGSTTGGSNQPQHF
clone size: -
D gene: -
V gene: TRBV2
J gene: TRBJ1-5